The T cell receptor (beta chain) described here comes from a study of T cells in Graves' hyperthyroidism and ophthalmopathy. This CDR3 comprises 17 residues. The junction had 10 bases not matched to a gene; V was cut back by 6 bases and J by 0 bases. Germline-derived CDR1 and CDR2 are SQVTM and ANQGSEA. Exclusion of patients followed from uncontrolled infection, other autoimmune disease, pregnancy or lactation. Using RNA transcripts as the source, TCR beta CDR3 regions were amplified. HTBI primers were used for first-round RT-PCR of the TCR CDR3. TCRdb redid the calling of the multiplex PCR reads with MiXCR, one entry per CDR3 protein. The sample includes about 500,000 distinct CDR3 sequences, about 45% of them seen just once. This clonotype was detected only a few times. Its antigen is unknown. Findings and caveats of the study: Ophthalmopathy was predicted by the model a median of roughly 6.6 months ahead of onset. Peripheral blood also featured most of the thyroid clonotypes expanded above 0.001. Ophthalmopathy stood apart from stable hyperthyroidism in a 13 V-J model.

The source material was peripheral blood or thyroid tissue (not recorded which). This rearrangement joins TRBV29-1 to TRBJ2-6; 8 positions match TRBD1. This clonotype was obtained from an adult woman with Graves' disease, either hyperthyroidism or ophthalmopathy (not recorded which). The CDR3, as DNA: TGCAGCGTCCCAGGGGCAGGGGGCGCCTCTGGGGCCAACGTCCTGACTTTC. Protein product: CSVPGAGGASGANVLTF.